One T cell receptor (beta chain) is described in this entry. The V gene's germline CDR1 is SEHNR and CDR2 FQNEAQ (reference sequence). The CDR3 has 12 residues. V shed 1 base and J shed 6 bases, with 4 bases lying between them. The sample comes from a study of cytomegalovirus exposure and HLA in healthy donors. Vbeta (60) and Jbeta (13) primers were used in the PCR. Profiled with immunoSEQ multiplex PCR; TCRdb holds only in-frame clones, not every one. The table has 120,000 or so clones, more than 60% seen once; the top ten hold more than 7.5%. The rearrangement joins TRBV7-9 to TRBJ2-1; no definite D call. Sequencing input: PBMCs. The sequence was obtained from a woman aged 45-59 years in good health and CMV-seropositive. CDR3: CASSLVVNEQFF. The CDR3, as DNA: TGTGCCAGCAGCTTAGTCGTCAATGAGCAGTTCTTC. Using reference TRBV7-9 and TRBJ2-1 for the parts outside the CDR3, the full variable domain is DTGVSQNPRHKITKRGQNVTFRCDPISEHNRLYWYRQTLGQGPEFLTYFQNEAQLEKSRLLSDRFSAERPKGSFSTLEIQRTEQGDSAMYLCASSLVVNEQFFGPGTRLTVL.